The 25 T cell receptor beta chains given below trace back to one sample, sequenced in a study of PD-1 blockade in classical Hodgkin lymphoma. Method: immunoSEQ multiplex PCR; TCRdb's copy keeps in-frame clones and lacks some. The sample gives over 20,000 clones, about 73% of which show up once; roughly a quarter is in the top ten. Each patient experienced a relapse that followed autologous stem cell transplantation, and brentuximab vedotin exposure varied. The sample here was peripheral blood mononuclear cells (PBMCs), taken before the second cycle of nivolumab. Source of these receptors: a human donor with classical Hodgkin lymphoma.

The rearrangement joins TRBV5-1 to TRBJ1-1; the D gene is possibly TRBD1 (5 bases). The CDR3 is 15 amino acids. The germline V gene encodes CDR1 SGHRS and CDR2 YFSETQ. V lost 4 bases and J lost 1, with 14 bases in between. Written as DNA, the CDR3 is TGCGCCAGCAGCGGCCTAGGGGCAACGAACACTGAAGCTTTCTTT. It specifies CASSGLGATNTEAFF.

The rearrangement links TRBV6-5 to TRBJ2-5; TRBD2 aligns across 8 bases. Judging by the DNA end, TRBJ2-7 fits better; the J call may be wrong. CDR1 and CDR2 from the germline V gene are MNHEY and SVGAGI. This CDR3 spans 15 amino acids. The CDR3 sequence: CASSYVLADFYEQYF. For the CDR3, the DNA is TGTGCCAGCAGTTACGTACTAGCGGATTTCTACGAGCAGTACTTC.

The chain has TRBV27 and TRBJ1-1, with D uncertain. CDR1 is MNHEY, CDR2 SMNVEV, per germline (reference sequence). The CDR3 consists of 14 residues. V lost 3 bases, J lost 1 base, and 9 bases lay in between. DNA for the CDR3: TGTGCCAGCAGTTTTATCTCAGGGAACACTGAAGCTTTCTTT. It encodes CASSFISGNTEAFF.

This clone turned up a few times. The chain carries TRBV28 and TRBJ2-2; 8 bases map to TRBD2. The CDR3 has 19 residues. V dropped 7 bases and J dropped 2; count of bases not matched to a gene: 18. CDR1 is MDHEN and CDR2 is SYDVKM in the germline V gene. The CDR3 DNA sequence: TGTGCCAGCACAACCATAAGGGCGGGACTAGAGAAAAACACCGGGGAGCTGTTTTTT. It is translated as CASTTIRAGLEKNTGELFF.

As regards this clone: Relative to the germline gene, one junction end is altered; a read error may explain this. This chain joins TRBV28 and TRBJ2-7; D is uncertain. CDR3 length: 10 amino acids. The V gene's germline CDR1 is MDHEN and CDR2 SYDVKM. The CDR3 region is CASSLYEQYF. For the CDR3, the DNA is TGTGCCAGCAGCTTATACGAGCAGTACTTC.

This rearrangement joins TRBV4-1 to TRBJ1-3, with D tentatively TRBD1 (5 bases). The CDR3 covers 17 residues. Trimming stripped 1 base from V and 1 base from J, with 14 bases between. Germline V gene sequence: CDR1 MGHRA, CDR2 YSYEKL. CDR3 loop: CASSQVNHRYSGNTIYF. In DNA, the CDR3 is TGCGCCAGCAGCCAAGTTAACCACAGGTATTCTGGAAACACCATATATTTT.

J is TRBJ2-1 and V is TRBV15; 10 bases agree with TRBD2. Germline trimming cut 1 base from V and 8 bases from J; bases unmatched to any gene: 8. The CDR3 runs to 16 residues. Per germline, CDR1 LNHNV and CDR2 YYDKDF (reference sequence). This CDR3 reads CATSRGAGGPRDEQFF. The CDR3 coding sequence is TGTGCCACCAGCAGAGGAGCGGGAGGGCCCCGTGATGAGCAGTTCTTC.

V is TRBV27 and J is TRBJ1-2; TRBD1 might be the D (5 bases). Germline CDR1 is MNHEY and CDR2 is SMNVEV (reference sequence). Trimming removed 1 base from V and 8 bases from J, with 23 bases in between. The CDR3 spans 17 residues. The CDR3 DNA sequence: TGTGCCAGCAGTTTATATGGCGACGGGTTGAGGGGTTCGGGCTACACCTTC. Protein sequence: CASSLYGDGLRGSGYTF.

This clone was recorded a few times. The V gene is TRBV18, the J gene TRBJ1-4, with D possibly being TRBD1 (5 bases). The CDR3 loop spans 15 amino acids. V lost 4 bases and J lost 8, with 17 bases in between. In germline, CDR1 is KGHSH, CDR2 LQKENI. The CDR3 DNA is TGTGCCAGCTCACTACAAACAGGTTTACAGGAAAAACTGTTTTTT. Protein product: CASSLQTGLQEKLFF.

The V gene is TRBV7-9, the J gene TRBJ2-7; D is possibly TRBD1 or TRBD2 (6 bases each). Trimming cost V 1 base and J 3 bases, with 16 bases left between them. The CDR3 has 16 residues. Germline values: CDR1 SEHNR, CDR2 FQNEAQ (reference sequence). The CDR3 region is CASSLVPGGARYEQYF. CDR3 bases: TGTGCCAGCAGCTTAGTCCCCGGGGGCGCCCGCTACGAGCAGTACTTC. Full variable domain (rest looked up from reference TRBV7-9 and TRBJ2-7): DTGVSQNPRHKITKRGQNVTFRCDPISEHNRLYWYRQTLGQGPEFLTYFQNEAQLEKSRLLSDRFSAERPKGSFSTLEIQRTEQGDSAMYLCASSLVPGGARYEQYFGPGTRLTVT.

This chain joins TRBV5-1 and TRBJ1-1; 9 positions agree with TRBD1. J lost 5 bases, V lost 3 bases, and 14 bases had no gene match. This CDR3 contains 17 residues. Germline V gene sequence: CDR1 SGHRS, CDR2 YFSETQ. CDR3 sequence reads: CASSSILTGGAGTEAFF. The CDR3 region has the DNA TGCGCCAGCAGCTCCATACTTACAGGGGGCGCGGGAACTGAAGCTTTCTTT.

CDR3 in DNA: TGTGCCAGCAGCAGGACTAGTTTTAGCTCCTACAATGAGCAGTTCTTC. This encodes CASSRTSFSSYNEQFF. The chain combines TRBV7-8 with TRBJ2-1, with 7 bases fitting TRBD2. This CDR3 has 16 amino acids. CDR1 is SGHVS, CDR2 FQNEAQ, per germline. Losses at the gene ends were 5 bases for V and 0 bases for J; bases not matched to a gene: 7.

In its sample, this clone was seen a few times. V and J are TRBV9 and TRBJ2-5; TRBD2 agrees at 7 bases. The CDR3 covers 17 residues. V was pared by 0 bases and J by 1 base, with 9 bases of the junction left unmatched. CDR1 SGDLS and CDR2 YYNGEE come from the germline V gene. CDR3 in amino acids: CASSVGNSGQFQETQYF. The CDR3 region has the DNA TGTGCCAGCAGCGTAGGGAATAGCGGGCAGTTCCAAGAGACCCAGTACTTC.

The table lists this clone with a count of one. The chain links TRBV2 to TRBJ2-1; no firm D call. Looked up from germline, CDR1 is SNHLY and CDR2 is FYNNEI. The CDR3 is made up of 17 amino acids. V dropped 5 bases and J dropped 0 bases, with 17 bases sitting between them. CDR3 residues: CASSRNLPQSSYNEQFF. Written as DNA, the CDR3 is TGTGCCAGCAGTCGTAACCTACCGCAGAGCTCCTACAATGAGCAGTTCTTC. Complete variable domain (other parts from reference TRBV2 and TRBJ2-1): EPEVTQTPSHQVTQMGQEVILRCVPISNHLYFYWYRQILGQKVEFLVSFYNNEISEKSEIFDDQFSVERPDGSNFTLKIRSTKLEDSAMYFCASSRNLPQSSYNEQFFGPGTRLTVL.

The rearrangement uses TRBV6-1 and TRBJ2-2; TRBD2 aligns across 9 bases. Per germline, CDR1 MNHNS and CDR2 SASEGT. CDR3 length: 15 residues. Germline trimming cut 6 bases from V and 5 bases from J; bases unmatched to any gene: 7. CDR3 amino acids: CASRSSGSQTGELFF. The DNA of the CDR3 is TGTGCCAGCAGAAGTAGCGGGAGTCAAACCGGGGAGCTGTTTTTT.

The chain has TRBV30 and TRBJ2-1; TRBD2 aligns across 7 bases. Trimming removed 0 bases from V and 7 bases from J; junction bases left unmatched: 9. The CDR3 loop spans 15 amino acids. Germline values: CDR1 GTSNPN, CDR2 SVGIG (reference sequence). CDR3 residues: CAWSVGAGARNEQFF. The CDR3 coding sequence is TGTGCCTGGAGTGTTGGTGCGGGAGCGAGGAATGAGCAGTTCTTC.

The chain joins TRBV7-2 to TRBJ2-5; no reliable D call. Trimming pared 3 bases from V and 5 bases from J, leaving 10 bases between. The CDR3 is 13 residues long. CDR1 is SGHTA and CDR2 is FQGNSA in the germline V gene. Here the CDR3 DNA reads TGTGCCAGCAGCTTGTCAACTCGGGAGACCCAGTACTTC. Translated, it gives CASSLSTRETQYF.

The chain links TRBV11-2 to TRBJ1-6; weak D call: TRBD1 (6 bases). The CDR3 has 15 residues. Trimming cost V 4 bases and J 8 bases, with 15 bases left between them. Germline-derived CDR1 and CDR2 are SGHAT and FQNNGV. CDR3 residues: CASSSMTRGYSPLHF. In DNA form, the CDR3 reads TGTGCCAGCAGCTCTATGACAAGGGGGTATTCACCCCTCCACTTT. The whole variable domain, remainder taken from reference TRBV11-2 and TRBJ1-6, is EAGVAQSPRYKIIEKRQSVAFWCNPISGHATLYWYQQILGQGPKLLIQFQNNGVVDDSQLPKDRFSAERLKGVDSTLKIQPAKLEDSAVYLCASSSMTRGYSPLHFGNGTRLTVT.

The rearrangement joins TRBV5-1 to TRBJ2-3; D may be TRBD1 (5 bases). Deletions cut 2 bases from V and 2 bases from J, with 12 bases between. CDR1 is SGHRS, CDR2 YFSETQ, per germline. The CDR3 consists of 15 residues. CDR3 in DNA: TGCGCCAGCAGCTTAAAGGGGTATAACACAGATACGCAGTATTTT. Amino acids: CASSLKGYNTDTQYF. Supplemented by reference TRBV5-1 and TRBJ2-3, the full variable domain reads KAGVTQTPRYLIKTRGQQVTLSCSPISGHRSVSWYQQTPGQGLQFLFEYFSETQRNKGNFPGRFSGRQFSNSRSEMNVSTLELGDSALYLCASSLKGYNTDTQYFGPGTRLTVL.

The CDR3 region has the DNA TGCGCCAGCAGCCCGGGACTAGCGGGCTACAATGAGCAGTTCTTC. Residues: CASSPGLAGYNEQFF. The chain links TRBV4-1 to TRBJ2-1; 12 bases match TRBD2. J lost 3 bases, V lost 4 bases, and 1 base had no gene match. The CDR3 extends over 15 amino acids. Germline CDR1 and CDR2: MGHRA and YSYEKL.

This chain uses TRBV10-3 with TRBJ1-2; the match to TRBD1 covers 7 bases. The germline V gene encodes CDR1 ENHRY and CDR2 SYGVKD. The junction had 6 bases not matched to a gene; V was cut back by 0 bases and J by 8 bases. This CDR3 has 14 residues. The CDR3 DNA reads TGTGCCATCAGTGAGTCGACAGGGTTATACGGCTACACCTTC. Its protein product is CAISESTGLYGYTF.

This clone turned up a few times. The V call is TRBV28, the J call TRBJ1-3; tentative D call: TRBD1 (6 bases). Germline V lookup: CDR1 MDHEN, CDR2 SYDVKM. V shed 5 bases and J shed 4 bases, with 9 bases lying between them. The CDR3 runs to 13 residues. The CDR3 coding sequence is TGTGCCAGCAGTCTTCAGGGGGGAAACACCATATATTTT. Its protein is CASSLQGGNTIYF. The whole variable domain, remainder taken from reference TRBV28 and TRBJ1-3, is DVKVTQSSRYLVKRTGEKVFLECVQDMDHENMFWYRQDPGLGLRLIYFSYDVKMKEKGDIPEGYSVSREKKERFSLILESASTNQTSMYLCASSLQGGNTIYFGEGSWLTVV.

Here the CDR3 reads CASSSRRDSYEQYF. The CDR3 coding sequence is TGTGCCAGCAGCAGTCGCCGGGACTCCTACGAGCAGTACTTC. This chain uses TRBV9 with TRBJ2-7, with D perhaps matching TRBD2 (5 bases). CDR1 SGDLS and CDR2 YYNGEE come from the germline V gene. CDR3 length: 14 residues. The V end lost 4 bases, the J end lost 0 bases, and 11 bases lay between the germline ends.

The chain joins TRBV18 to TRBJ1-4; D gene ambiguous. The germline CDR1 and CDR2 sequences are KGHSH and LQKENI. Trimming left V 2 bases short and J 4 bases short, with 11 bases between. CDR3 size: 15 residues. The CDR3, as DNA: TGTGCCAGCTCACCATCTCAGTTGGTTAATGAAAAACTGTTTTTT. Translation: CASSPSQLVNEKLFF.

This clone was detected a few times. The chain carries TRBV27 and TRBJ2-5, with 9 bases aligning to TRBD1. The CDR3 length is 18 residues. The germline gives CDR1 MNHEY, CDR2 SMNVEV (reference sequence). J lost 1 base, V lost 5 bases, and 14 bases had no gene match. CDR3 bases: TGTGCCAGCAGTAACAAGGACAGGGGCTCCATCTTCCAAGAGACCCAGTACTTC. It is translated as CASSNKDRGSIFQETQYF.